This T cell receptor beta chain was obtained from a study of blood T cells in healthy people across ages. The CDR3 is 12 residues long. Germline V gene data show CDR1 as MNHEY and CDR2 as SVGAGI. Trimming left V 6 bases short and J 5 bases short, with 10 bases between. Only a few counts were recorded for this clonotype. Sample-barcoded 5' priming and a J-beta primer mix drove a second PCR of 7 to 11 cycles. A single record per CDR3 protein comes from TCRdb applying MiXCR to the 5' RACE reads. The table lists some 890,000 distinct CDR3 sequences, roughly 29% of them singletons, with roughly a tenth in the top ten. Staff drew 8 to 10 milliliters of peripheral blood from each donor. Separately, the same data were catalogued under a study of T cells of mothers and their children.

The sequence was collected from a woman in her forties in good health. The material sequenced was blood. This rearrangement joins TRBV6-5 to TRBJ1-2, with no clear D. CDR3 in amino acids: CASSGREYGYTF. Here the CDR3 DNA reads TGTGCCAGCAGCGGGCGCGAGTATGGCTACACCTTC.